What follows are 10 T cell receptor beta chains derived from one specimen sequenced in a study of prognosis after radiotherapy for stage I lung cancer. Starting from genomic DNA, TCR beta CDR3 was amplified through two-round multiplex PCR. Individual primers that were specific to each TRBV and TRBJ gene served in first-round PCR. MiXCR, applied by TCRdb to the multiplex PCR reads, yields one record per CDR3 protein. Of around 30,000 distinct CDR3 sequences in the sample, 32% are singletons; the top ten hold roughly a third. The sequencing used PBMCs, collected before or after stereotactic body radiation therapy (not recorded which). These receptors all come from a donor at least 50 years old with non-small cell lung cancer.

This clonotype was observed a few times. This likely came from a read error, as a far larger clone is one base away. The chain recombines TRBV6-9 with TRBJ2-2, with 8 positions matching TRBD2. Trimming cost V 3 bases and J 4 bases; bases outside gene matches: 7. This CDR3 comprises 16 residues. CDR1 is MNHGY and CDR2 is SVAAGI in the germline V gene. In DNA form, the CDR3 reads TGTGCCAGCAGTTACTCCAGCAGCGGGAGCACCGGGGAGCTGTTTTTT. This gives the protein CASSYSSSGSTGELFF.

To note about this clonotype: A far larger clone is one base from this, pointing to a likely read error. The V and J genes are TRBV6-5 and TRBJ2-3, with a weak D call TRBD2 (6 bases). The CDR3 spans 15 residues. V was cut by 11 bases and J by 0 bases, with 18 bases left in between. Germline V gene data show CDR1 as MNHEY and CDR2 as SVGAGI. The CDR3 DNA reads as TGTGCCTCATGCGGGATGGCCTCTAGCACAGATACGCAGTATTTT. This codes for CASCGMASSTDTQYF.

This clonotype was counted at least ten times. The chain carries TRBV15 and TRBJ1-5; 9 nucleotides line up with TRBD1. CDR1 is LNHNV, CDR2 YYDKDF, per germline (reference sequence). The V and J ends lost 3 bases and 5 bases, in that order; junction bases with no gene match: 8. The CDR3 contains 16 residues. The CDR3 is CATSSSWDREDQPQHF. Written as DNA, the CDR3 is TGTGCCACCAGCAGTTCGTGGGACAGGGAGGATCAGCCCCAGCATTTT.

This chain joins TRBV12-3 or TRBV12-4 and TRBJ1-5; D is ambiguous. Between the trimmed V and J ends, which lost 2 bases and 6 bases, there was a span of 8 bases. This CDR3 has 13 amino acids. The CDR3 reads CASSLIEGQPQHF. The CDR3 DNA is TGTGCCAGCAGTTTAATAGAAGGTCAGCCCCAGCATTTT.

For this clonotype: One end of the junction is discordant with germline, which a read error may explain. The gene calls are TRBV2 and TRBJ2-1; a possible D gene is TRBD2 (5 bases). The CDR3 is 15 amino acids. CDR1 is SNHLY, CDR2 FYNNEI, per germline. The CDR3 region has the DNA TGTGCCGGCAGTCTTAATAGCGATTCCTACAATGAGCAGTTCTTC. The encoded protein is CAGSLNSDSYNEQFF.

This clonotype occurred many times. This sequence joins TRBV7-2 and TRBJ2-7; no definite D call. This CDR3 spans 13 amino acids. Germline CDR1 and CDR2: SGHTA and FQGNSA. V was clipped by 1 base and J by 7 bases, with 11 bases between them. In DNA form, the CDR3 reads TGTGCCAGCAGCTTAGGCGAGGAACGAGAGCAGTACTTC. Amino acid sequence: CASSLGEEREQYF.

This clonotype is judged medium-sized (0.01 to 0.1%). The V call is TRBV2, the J call TRBJ1-2; perhaps TRBD1 as D (5 bases). CDR1 is SNHLY, CDR2 FYNNEI, per germline. This CDR3 contains 14 residues. Trimming pared 2 bases from V and 6 bases from J, leaving 13 bases between. The CDR3 nucleotides are TGTGCCAGCAGTGAAACCAAGGGAGGGGATGGCTACACCTTC. Translating gives CASSETKGGDGYTF.

As DNA, the CDR3 is TGTGCCAGTAGTAAACCAGCCTATAGCAATCAGCCCCAGCATTTT. It encodes CASSKPAYSNQPQHF. This chain uses TRBV19 with TRBJ1-5; D unresolved. Trimming removed 4 bases from V and 0 bases from J, with 10 bases in between. The CDR3 totals 15 residues. Germline-derived CDR1 and CDR2 are LNHDA and SQIVND (reference sequence).

This clonotype occurred many times. The chain's CDR3 is CASSLNGQPGNTIYF. The CDR3, as DNA: TGCGCCAGCAGCCTGAACGGACAGCCTGGAAACACCATATATTTT. The V call is TRBV5-1, the J call TRBJ1-3, with a tentative D call TRBD1 (6 bases). The germline V gene has CDR1 SGHRS and CDR2 YFSETQ. Deletions cut 4 bases from V and 2 bases from J, with 13 bases between. This CDR3 has 15 residues.

This clonotype has a count of ten or more. This rearrangement joins TRBV15 to TRBJ1-2, with D possibly TRBD1 on 6 matching bases. V was clipped by 0 bases and J by 6 bases, with 20 bases between them. The CDR3 has 17 residues. Germline lookup yields CDR1 LNHNV and CDR2 YYDKDF (reference sequence). Here the CDR3 DNA reads TGTGCCACCAGCAGAGATCTTTATGAGGGGGGGCTCCATGGCTACACCTTC. It translates to CATSRDLYEGGLHGYTF.